One and the same sample provided the 9 T cell receptor beta chains below, sequenced in a study of response to subunit inactivated influenza vaccine. TCRdb ran MiXCR on the RT-PCR reads and lists one entry per CDR3 protein. The sample includes roughly 780,000 distinct CDR3 sequences, about 18% seen only once; the top ten take approximately 11%. The sample here was PBMCs from blood, taken 5 to 6 days after vaccination. The receptors derive from a man in his fifties or sixties who received an inactivated influenza vaccine.

The rearrangement joins TRBV6-6 to TRBJ1-6, with TRBD1 matching 8 bases. The CDR3 contains 11 residues. From germline, CDR1 is MNHNY and CDR2 SVGAGI (reference sequence). V shed 5 bases and J 17 bases; nucleotides not matched to a gene: 5. CDR3 protein: CASSTGGDFHF. The CDR3 DNA follows: TGTGCCAGCAGTACAGGGGGGGACTTCCACTTT.

This chain links TRBV20-1 with TRBJ2-5; D gene ambiguous. This CDR3 is 13 amino acids long. V lost 3 bases, J lost 2 bases, and 10 bases lay in between. Per the germline V gene, CDR1 is DFQATT and CDR2 is SNEGSKA (reference sequence). This chain's CDR3 is CSASDGLQETQYF. As DNA, the CDR3 is TGCAGTGCTAGTGATGGGTTGCAAGAGACCCAGTACTTC.

V is TRBV7-9 and J is TRBJ2-3; unclear D gene. Between the trimmed V and J ends, which lost 0 bases and 2 bases, there was a span of 12 bases. CDR1 and CDR2 (germline): SEHNR, FQNEAQ (reference sequence). The CDR3 covers 16 residues. The CDR3 DNA reads TGTGCCAGCAGCTTAGCGGACGGGCTATACACAGATACGCAGTATTTT. It translates to CASSLADGLYTDTQYF.

Only a few counts were recorded for this clonotype. The chain uses TRBV20-1 and TRBJ2-7, with 8 bases aligning to TRBD1. The germline V gene encodes CDR1 DFQATT and CDR2 SNEGSKA (reference sequence). This CDR3 is 13 amino acids long. V was clipped by 6 bases and J by 3 bases; unmatched bases: 7. CDR3: CSARQGTLYEQYF. The CDR3 nucleotides read TGCAGTGCCAGACAGGGGACCCTCTACGAGCAGTACTTC.

The rearrangement joins TRBV20-1 to TRBJ2-3; 9 bases match TRBD1. This CDR3 is 14 amino acids long. Looked up from germline, CDR1 is DFQATT and CDR2 is SNEGSKA (reference sequence). V was clipped by 2 bases and J by 5 bases; unmatched bases: 5. CDR3 sequence reads: CSARKTGGIDTQYF. In DNA, the CDR3 is TGCAGTGCTAGAAAGACAGGGGGTATAGATACGCAGTATTTT.

This clonotype was seen only a few times. The V gene is TRBV10-1, the J gene TRBJ2-3; no clear D gene. Between the trimmed V and J ends, which lost 3 bases and 10 bases, there was a span of 8 bases. Germline values: CDR1 WNHNN, CDR2 SYGVQD (reference sequence). The CDR3 runs 11 residues. Here the CDR3 DNA reads TGCGCCAGCAGTGAAGGACCGGCGCAGTATTTT. It translates to CASSEGPAQYF.

There are a few counts of this clonotype. The chain joins TRBV29-1 to TRBJ1-5; 9 bases map to TRBD1. Trimming removed 6 bases from V and 3 bases from J; junction bases left unmatched: 9. Looked up from germline, CDR1 is SQVTM and CDR2 is ANQGSEA. This CDR3 has 15 residues. The CDR3 loop reads CSVASGTGHNQPQHF. The CDR3 nucleotides are TGCAGCGTAGCCTCCGGGACAGGGCACAATCAGCCCCAGCATTTT. Variable domain in full (rest from reference TRBV29-1 and TRBJ1-5): SAVISQKPSRDICQRGTSLTIQCQVDSQVTMMFWYRQQPGQSLTLIATANQGSEATYESGFVIDKFPISRPNLTFSTLTVSNMSPEDSSIYLCSVASGTGHNQPQHFGDGTRLSIL.

The rearrangement links TRBV20-1 to TRBJ1-2; no clear D. This CDR3 is 13 amino acids long. Trimming pared 6 bases from V and 7 bases from J, leaving 18 bases between. CDR1 DFQATT and CDR2 SNEGSKA come from the germline V gene (reference sequence). CDR3 in DNA: TGCAGTGCCCCCCGATCCGAAATGAGTGGCTACACCTTC. Amino acids: CSAPRSEMSGYTF.

V and J are TRBV7-2 and TRBJ1-2; D gene ambiguous. Germline V gene data show CDR1 as SGHTA and CDR2 as FQGNSA. CDR3 length: 11 residues. V was pared by 1 base and J by 13 bases, with 10 bases between. The CDR3 protein is CASSLERQPTF. The CDR3 region has the DNA TGTGCCAGCAGCTTAGAGCGGCAGCCCACCTTC.